These 10 T cell receptor beta chains were sequenced from one sample in a study of T cell clones after liver transplantation. The protocol was immunoSEQ multiplex PCR, while the TCRdb copy is restricted to in-frame clones and leaves out a portion. Of roughly 70,000 clones in the sample, 75% to 90% are singletons; the top ten hold about 0.6%. Sequencing used CD4+ T cells from blood, obtained before liver transplant. All receptors come from a human donor who received a liver transplant.

This chain links TRBV28 with TRBJ1-2; 9 nucleotides match TRBD1. V lost 5 bases and J lost 6; bases outside the gene matches: 7. The CDR3 extends over 14 amino acids. Germline values: CDR1 MDHEN, CDR2 SYDVKM. The CDR3 nucleotides read TGTGCCAGCAGTCCCGGGACAGGGCCCCATGGCTACACCTTC. Its protein is CASSPGTGPHGYTF.

The chain joins TRBV7-9 to TRBJ2-1; 16 bases are a match to TRBD2. The CDR3 consists of 19 residues. Trimming cost V 6 bases and J 1 base; bases outside gene matches: 9. CDR1 SEHNR and CDR2 FQNEAQ come from the germline V gene (reference sequence). DNA of the CDR3: TGTGCCAGCAGAAGAGGGACTAGCGGGAGGGGTCGGTCCTACAATGAGCAGTTCTTC. This encodes CASRRGTSGRGRSYNEQFF.

The chain has TRBV12-5 and TRBJ2-1, with 8 positions matching TRBD2. The ends lost 3 bases at V and 8 bases at J; junction bases unmatched: 9. The germline V gene has CDR1 LGHNT and CDR2 FRNRAP. This CDR3 is 15 amino acids long. The CDR3 reads CASGFAAGDFHEQFF. CDR3 coding DNA: TGTGCTAGTGGTTTTGCAGCGGGAGACTTCCATGAGCAGTTCTTC. The full variable domain, in which reference TRBV12-5 and TRBJ2-1 provide the parts outside the CDR3, is DARVTQTPRHKVTEMGQEVTMRCQPILGHNTVFWYRQTMMQGLELLAYFRNRAPLDDSGMPKDRFSAEMPDATLATLKIQPSEPRDSAVYFCASGFAAGDFHEQFFGPGTRLTVL.

This clone showed up just a few times. The rearrangement joins TRBV6-1 to TRBJ2-1; TRBD1 is a possible D gene (5 bases). This CDR3 region has 14 residues. The germline V gene encodes CDR1 MNHNS and CDR2 SASEGT. With 8 bases removed from V and 9 bases from J, the gap between germline ends came to 20 bases. Here the CDR3 reads CASLRYPGWGEQFF. CDR3 nucleotides: TGTGCCAGCTTGCGCTACCCAGGGTGGGGTGAGCAGTTCTTC.

V usage is TRBV9 and J usage is TRBJ2-2; TRBD2 aligns across 7 bases. CDR3 length equals 19 residues. V shed 1 base, J shed 7 bases, and the junction held 19 bases outside the gene matches. From germline, CDR1 is SGDLS and CDR2 YYNGEE. The CDR3 DNA sequence: TGTGCCAGCAGCGTAAGTCGTAGGAGGGCGGGAGTCGAGGACGGGGAGCTGTTTTTT. This encodes CASSVSRRRAGVEDGELFF.

The gene calls are TRBV6-1 and TRBJ2-7; 12 nucleotides agree with TRBD2. Losses at the gene ends were 4 bases for V and 3 bases for J; bases not matched to a gene: 4. The CDR3 contains 15 residues. Germline V gives CDR1 MNHNS, CDR2 SASEGT. The CDR3 loop reads CASSASTSGSYEQYF. For the CDR3, the DNA is TGTGCCAGCAGTGCCTCGACTAGCGGGAGCTACGAGCAGTACTTC.

This chain uses TRBV7-2 with TRBJ1-4; 8 nucleotides match TRBD1. Germline V lookup: CDR1 SGHTA, CDR2 FQGNSA. V trimming: 5 bases; J trimming: 5 bases; junction bases outside the gene matches: 7. The CDR3 covers 15 residues. CDR3 region: CASSARTGTNEKLFF. CDR3 bases: TGTGCCAGCAGCGCCCGGACAGGGACGAATGAAAAACTGTTTTTT.

V usage is TRBV30 and J usage is TRBJ1-2; D perhaps matches TRBD1 (6 bases). Germline V gene data show CDR1 as GTSNPN and CDR2 as SVGIG (reference sequence). Trimming stripped 4 bases from V and 4 bases from J, with 7 bases between. This CDR3 has 11 amino acids. CDR3 nucleotides: TGTGCCTGGACAGGGGCCTATGGCTACACCTTC. Translation gives CAWTGAYGYTF.

V is TRBV10-2 and J is TRBJ2-1; TRBD2 is a possible D gene (5 bases). The CDR3 length is 14 residues. Germline lookup yields CDR1 WSHSY and CDR2 SAAADI. Trimming took 6 bases from V and 2 from J, leaving 11 bases between them. The chain's CDR3 is CASSLSVPYNEQFF. Here the CDR3 DNA reads TGCGCCAGCAGCCTTAGCGTCCCCTACAATGAGCAGTTCTTC.

The chain has TRBV27 and TRBJ2-7, with 14 bases identical to TRBD2. Per germline, CDR1 MNHEY and CDR2 SMNVEV (reference sequence). This CDR3 is 14 amino acids long. Trimming removed 1 base from V and 13 bases from J; junction bases left unmatched: 6. The CDR3 reads CASSLLTSGRGFYF. CDR3 DNA: TGTGCCAGCAGTTTATTGACTAGCGGGAGGGGTTTTTACTTC.